This passage covers 11 T cell receptor beta chains from one sample sequenced in a study of T cell responses to AZD1222 COVID-19 vaccine (dated by TCRdb to the early 2020s). Per the publication, the time point label means: baseline before first vaccination. In light of the paper, this sample's treatment or condition label describes: meningococcal conjugate vaccine given as trial control. Library construction relied on the immunoSEQ multiplex PCR assay. TCRdb holds this immuneACCESS table with in-frame rearrangements only. Some clones are missing; in checked studies, unresolved V genes explain under half, and the rest has no known cause. The sample table contains almost 50,000 clones; only one count was recorded for more than 60% of them. The ten largest make up roughly 20% of the sample. The sequences come from peripheral blood, collected on day 0 of MenACWY control vaccination. All receptors come from an adult in good health.

This chain joins TRBV7-9 and TRBJ2-5; tentatively, D is TRBD1 (5 bases). The CDR3 sequence is 15 residues long. Germline V gives CDR1 SEHNR, CDR2 FQNEAQ (reference sequence). Trimming pared 3 bases from V and 5 bases from J, leaving 16 bases between. The chain's CDR3 is CASSFQGIPTETQYF. The CDR3 nucleotides are TGTGCCAGCAGCTTTCAGGGTATCCCTACGGAGACCCAGTACTTC.

V usage is TRBV3-1 (or the pseudogene TRBV3-2) and J usage is TRBJ1-5; D perhaps matches TRBD1 (5 bases). The germline gives CDR1 LGHDT, CDR2 YNNKEL (reference sequence). V was clipped by 0 bases and J by 5 bases, with 8 bases between them. The CDR3 contains 14 residues. The CDR3 bases are TGTGCCAGCAGCCAAGATGTGGGGCATCAGCCCCAGCATTTT. It yields the protein CASSQDVGHQPQHF.

The genes are TRBV6-1 and TRBJ1-4; the D gene is possibly TRBD1 (5 bases). Between the trimmed V and J ends, which lost 3 bases and 11 bases, there was a span of 10 bases. Germline values: CDR1 MNHNS, CDR2 SASEGT. CDR3 length: 12 residues. CDR3 bases: TGTGCCAGCAGTGATGCCGGGACTAAACTGTTTTTT. The encoded protein is CASSDAGTKLFF.

The chain employs TRBV29-1 and TRBJ1-5; no definite D call. CDR1 is SQVTM, CDR2 ANQGSEA, per germline. The ends were cut back, 7 bases at V and 8 bases at J, with 15 bases in the middle. CDR3 size: 12 residues. CDR3 in amino acids: CSAQKELEPQHF. CDR3 coding DNA: TGCAGCGCCCAGAAGGAGCTGGAGCCCCAGCATTTT. Full variable domain (rest looked up from reference TRBV29-1 and TRBJ1-5): SAVISQKPSRDICQRGTSLTIQCQVDSQVTMMFWYRQQPGQSLTLIATANQGSEATYESGFVIDKFPISRPNLTFSTLTVSNMSPEDSSIYLCSAQKELEPQHFGDGTRLSIL.

A few counts support this clone. The CDR3 DNA sequence: TGCGCCAGCAGCCAGGGACCGGGGGCCACTGAAGCTTTCTTT. As protein: CASSQGPGATEAFF. The chain combines TRBV5-1 with TRBJ1-1, with D possibly being TRBD1 (6 bases). Germline loops: CDR1 SGHRS, CDR2 YFSETQ. The germline V and J ends were trimmed by 4 bases and 4 bases, with 14 bases remaining between them. CDR3 length: 14 residues.

The gene calls are TRBV6-1 and TRBJ2-7, with D possibly TRBD1 on 5 matching bases. Germline lookup yields CDR1 MNHNS and CDR2 SASEGT. V was pared by 1 base and J by 3 bases, with 13 bases between. The CDR3 sequence is 15 residues long. CDR3 sequence reads: CASSEDGRGGYEQYF. The CDR3 DNA reads TGTGCCAGCAGTGAAGACGGAAGGGGTGGCTACGAGCAGTACTTC.

The V call is TRBV7-9, the J call TRBJ1-1; D gene uncertain. Germline CDR1 reads SEHNR; CDR2 reads FQNEAQ (reference sequence). The CDR3 loop spans 13 amino acids. The V gene lost 3 bases and the J gene lost 8 bases, with 13 bases spanning the gap. CDR3 in amino acids: CASSFDGLSEAFF. CDR3 in DNA: TGTGCCAGCAGCTTCGACGGTTTATCGGAAGCTTTCTTT.

The rearrangement joins TRBV2 to TRBJ1-2; D not resolved. V was shortened by 5 bases and J by 2 bases, with 9 bases between the two germline ends. Germline-derived CDR1 and CDR2 are SNHLY and FYNNEI. The CDR3 totals 13 residues. CDR3: CASSLNRNYGYTF. CDR3 DNA sequence: TGTGCCAGCAGTCTAAACAGAAACTATGGCTACACCTTC.

This clone came up a few times. The rearrangement joins TRBV10-3 to TRBJ2-3; D unresolved. Germline loops: CDR1 ENHRY, CDR2 SYGVKD. The CDR3 consists of 15 residues. V was trimmed by 3 bases and J by 4 bases, leaving 14 bases between them. This CDR3 reads CAISDLGRRPDTQYF. In DNA form, the CDR3 reads TGTGCCATCAGTGATCTTGGACGGCGGCCAGATACGCAGTATTTT.

The chain links TRBV5-4 to TRBJ1-2; D not certain. The CDR3 contains 14 residues. CDR1 is SGHNT, CDR2 YYREEE, per germline (reference sequence). V lost 2 bases and J 2 bases, leaving 10 bases between the germline ends. DNA of the CDR3: TGTGCCAGCAGCTTTGGAGTTCAGAACTATGGCTACACCTTC. Amino acid sequence: CASSFGVQNYGYTF.

The chain uses TRBV14 and TRBJ2-7, with D maybe TRBD1 (6 bases). Germline CDR1 reads SGHDN; CDR2 reads FVKESK. This CDR3 spans 15 amino acids. Trimming pared 4 bases from V and 4 bases from J, leaving 17 bases between. The CDR3 spells CASSRITGHQYEQYF. The CDR3 coding sequence is TGTGCCAGCAGCCGGATTACGGGACACCAATACGAGCAGTACTTC.